Presented here are 25 T cell receptor beta chains from one specimen sequenced in a study of blood T cells in healthy people across ages. The second PCR ran about 6 to 12 cycles with a sample-barcoded 5' primer and J-beta primers. TCRdb reanalysed the 5' RACE reads using MiXCR and keeps one entry per CDR3 protein. This sample carries roughly 830,000 distinct CDR3 sequences, 62% of them seen once, and the ten largest clones take roughly 25%. The sample consisted of blood. The receptors stem from a man younger than 45 in good health.

The V call is TRBV7-2, the J call TRBJ2-2, with 7 bases identical to TRBD1. J lost 5 bases, V lost 5 bases, and 11 bases had no gene match. The CDR3 covers 16 residues. The V gene's germline CDR1 is SGHTA and CDR2 FQGNSA. The CDR3: CASSLGQAGRTGELFF. The CDR3 region has the DNA TGTGCCAGCAGCCTCGGACAGGCAGGAAGAACCGGGGAGCTGTTTTTT.

The chain combines TRBV4-3 with TRBJ1-1; D not certain. Germline CDR1 LGHNA, CDR2 YSLEER. Trimming removed 1 base from V and 4 bases from J, with 16 bases in between. The CDR3 runs to 16 residues. The CDR3 region is CASSQGPGGPGTEAFF. CDR3 DNA sequence: TGCGCCAGCAGCCAAGGCCCGGGCGGGCCGGGCACTGAAGCTTTCTTT.

The chain combines TRBV28 with TRBJ1-6, with D unclear. CDR1 is MDHEN, CDR2 SYDVKM, per germline. The CDR3 runs to 15 residues. Trimming took 10 bases from V and 0 from J, leaving 13 bases between them. The CDR3 spells CAISEFSSYNSPLHF. CDR3 sequence (DNA): TGTGCCATCTCGGAGTTCAGCTCCTATAATTCACCCCTCCACTTT. Full variable domain (rest looked up from reference TRBV28 and TRBJ1-6): DVKVTQSSRYLVKRTGEKVFLECVQDMDHENMFWYRQDPGLGLRLIYFSYDVKMKEKGDIPEGYSVSREKKERFSLILESASTNQTSMYLCAISEFSSYNSPLHFGNGTRLTVT.

In its sample, this clonotype was seen a few times. The V gene is TRBV10-3, the J gene TRBJ2-1; D is ambiguous. The CDR3 runs 13 residues. Per the germline V gene, CDR1 is ENHRY and CDR2 is SYGVKD. V lost 0 bases to trimming and J lost 10 bases, with 10 bases between them. Written as DNA, the CDR3 is TGTGCCATCAGTGAGTCTTGGGTATCCGAGCAGTTCTTC. Protein sequence: CAISESWVSEQFF.

In this sample, this clonotype turned up a few times. The V call is TRBV28, the J call TRBJ2-1, with 7 nucleotides matching TRBD2. There are 15 residues in the CDR3. Unmatched junction bases numbered 8, after V lost 2 bases and J lost 7 bases. Germline V CDR1 and CDR2: MDHEN, SYDVKM. CDR3 bases: TGTGCCAGCAGTTTAGCCCTTGGGGGGGGGAATGAGCAGTTCTTC. Encoded protein: CASSLALGGGNEQFF.

The rearrangement joins TRBV7-9 to TRBJ2-1; TRBD2 matches 8 bases. This CDR3 region has 15 residues. The germline gives CDR1 SEHNR, CDR2 FQNEAQ (reference sequence). V dropped 5 bases and J dropped 8; count of bases not matched to a gene: 11. CDR3 region: CASSPPGRREDEQFF. CDR3 sequence (DNA): TGTGCCAGCAGCCCCCCGGGGCGGCGGGAGGATGAGCAGTTCTTC.

The chain links TRBV9 to TRBJ2-1, with 13 bases matching TRBD2. Trimming took 3 bases from V and 6 from J; bases not matched to a gene: 6. This CDR3 contains 16 residues. The germline V gene encodes CDR1 SGDLS and CDR2 YYNGEE. The DNA of the CDR3 is TGTGCCAGCAGCGATACCGGGACTAGCGGGGTCAATGAGCAGTTCTTC. Its translation is CASSDTGTSGVNEQFF.

This rearrangement joins TRBV5-1 to TRBJ2-2; 10 positions agree with TRBD2. The CDR3 totals 16 residues. Trimming took 0 bases from V and 2 from J; bases not matched to a gene: 1. The germline V gene encodes CDR1 SGHRS and CDR2 YFSETQ. CDR3 region: CASSLGTSGNTGELFF. For the CDR3, the DNA is TGCGCCAGCAGCTTGGGGACTAGCGGAAACACCGGGGAGCTGTTTTTT.

The chain combines TRBV15 with TRBJ1-5; D is unresolved. Germline V lookup: CDR1 LNHNV, CDR2 YYDKDF (reference sequence). V dropped 5 bases and J dropped 4 bases, with 12 bases sitting between them. The CDR3 is 14 residues long. This chain's CDR3 is CATSSRAVNQPQHF. CDR3 bases: TGTGCCACCAGCTCTAGGGCGGTAAATCAGCCCCAGCATTTT. Full variable domain (missing parts from reference TRBV15 and TRBJ1-5): DAMVIQNPRYQVTQFGKPVTLSCSQTLNHNVMYWYQQKSSQAPKLLFHYYDKDFNNEADTPDNFQSRRPNTSFCFLDIRSPGLGDTAMYLCATSSRAVNQPQHFGDGTRLSIL.

The CDR3 region is CASSQESGAITQPQHF. Written as DNA, the CDR3 is TGCGCCAGCAGCCAAGAGTCAGGGGCAATCACTCAGCCCCAGCATTTT. The chain employs TRBV4-3 and TRBJ1-5; D is possibly TRBD1 (6 bases). CDR1 is LGHNA and CDR2 is YSLEER in the germline V gene. This CDR3 comprises 16 residues. Between the trimmed V and J ends, which lost 0 bases and 6 bases, there was a span of 15 bases.

This clonotype was counted a few times. The chain joins TRBV29-1 to TRBJ2-7, with D unclear. The CDR3 has 11 amino acids. V was cut by 5 bases and J by 3 bases, with 8 bases left in between. Germline assignment: CDR1 SQVTM and CDR2 ANQGSEA. The CDR3, as DNA: TGCAGCGTTAGTAGAAACTACGAGCAGTACTTC. It specifies CSVSRNYEQYF.

The chain employs TRBV6-5 and TRBJ2-2, with D possibly being TRBD1 (5 bases). Germline V gene sequence: CDR1 MNHEY, CDR2 SVGAGI. The CDR3 has 15 amino acids. V was pared by 6 bases and J by 6 bases, with 17 bases between. The CDR3 coding sequence is TGTGCCAGCAGACCTGGACACCTACTCGCCGGGGAGCTGTTTTTT. This encodes CASRPGHLLAGELFF.

This chain links TRBV9 with TRBJ2-1, with TRBD2 matching 10 bases. The germline V gene has CDR1 SGDLS and CDR2 YYNGEE. The CDR3 is 17 amino acids. V dropped 2 bases and J dropped 4; count of bases not matched to a gene: 9. Here the CDR3 reads CASSVSPGLAPYNEQFF. In DNA form, the CDR3 reads TGTGCCAGCAGCGTTTCTCCGGGACTAGCGCCTTACAATGAGCAGTTCTTC.

The V call is TRBV7-2, the J call TRBJ2-3; D is possibly TRBD2 (7 bases). CDR1 is SGHTA, CDR2 FQGNSA, per germline. V lost 6 bases and J lost 4, with 14 bases in between. This CDR3 comprises 14 residues. CDR3 nucleotide sequence: TGTGCCAGCAGAGGGGGGGGGCCCGCAGATACGCAGTATTTT. Amino acid sequence: CASRGGGPADTQYF.

V gene TRBV5-1 combines with J gene TRBJ1-1, with D uncertain. V shed 5 bases and J shed 0 bases, with 11 bases lying between them. Per germline, CDR1 SGHRS and CDR2 YFSETQ. The CDR3 length is 14 residues. DNA of the CDR3: TGCGCCAGCAGACAGATCTCTCTGAACACTGAAGCTTTCTTT. Protein sequence: CASRQISLNTEAFF.

The rearrangement joins TRBV5-1 to TRBJ1-1; TRBD1 might be the D (6 bases). The V end was cut by 0 bases, the J end by 2 bases, with 8 bases between. This CDR3 is built from 14 residues. In germline, CDR1 is SGHRS, CDR2 YFSETQ. Here the CDR3 reads CASSLEGVNTEAFF. CDR3 nucleotides: TGCGCCAGCAGCTTGGAGGGGGTTAACACTGAAGCTTTCTTT.

The J gene is TRBJ2-1, the V gene TRBV6-2 or TRBV6-3; perhaps D is TRBD1 or TRBD2 (5 bases each). V dropped 2 bases and J dropped 5 bases, with 13 bases sitting between them. Germline CDR1 and CDR2: MNHEY and SVGEGT. The CDR3 totals 15 residues. CDR3 sequence reads: CASSYLSGRNNEQFF. The CDR3 DNA sequence: TGTGCCAGCAGTTACCTGTCGGGGCGAAACAATGAGCAGTTCTTC.

This clonotype was found a few times. This sequence joins TRBV9 and TRBJ2-2; D is undetermined. V was shortened by 0 bases and J by 4 bases, with 7 bases between the two germline ends. The CDR3 loop spans 14 amino acids. CDR1 and CDR2 from the germline V gene are SGDLS and YYNGEE. The CDR3 DNA reads as TGTGCCAGCAGCGTAGGCGGTAGCACCGGGGAGCTGTTTTTT. This codes for CASSVGGSTGELFF.

The genes are TRBV5-5 and TRBJ2-4; 11 nucleotides agree with TRBD1. The tail of the sequence fits TRBJ2-5 better, so the J call may be wrong. Germline CDR1 reads SGHKS; CDR2 reads YYEKEE (reference sequence). The CDR3 is made up of 15 amino acids. CDR3 coding DNA: TGTGCCAGCAGCGGGGGACAGGGGGTTCAAGAGACCCAGTACTTC. Protein sequence: CASSGGQGVQETQYF.

This chain uses TRBV18 with TRBJ2-1; 7 bases align to TRBD1. Germline loops: CDR1 KGHSH, CDR2 LQKENI. V was clipped by 0 bases and J by 2 bases; unmatched bases: 4. CDR3 length equals 16 residues. CDR3 DNA sequence: TGTGCCAGCTCACCACCTCCGGGACAGCCCTACAATGAGCAGTTCTTC. Residues: CASSPPPGQPYNEQFF.

This CDR3 reads CASNPSNSNQPQHF. In DNA, the CDR3 is TGTGCCAGCAACCCTTCAAATAGCAATCAGCCCCAGCATTTT. The V call is TRBV7-9, the J call TRBJ1-5, with D uncertain. The CDR3 extends over 14 amino acids. Germline CDR1 reads SEHNR; CDR2 reads FQNEAQ (reference sequence). Trimming stripped 7 bases from V and 0 bases from J, with 10 bases between.

The rearrangement joins TRBV7-8 to TRBJ2-6; no reliable D call. V was clipped by 5 bases and J by 4 bases, with 15 bases between them. This CDR3 has 16 residues. The V gene's germline CDR1 is SGHVS and CDR2 FQNEAQ. CDR3 amino acids: CASSGRPLMGANVLTF. In nucleotides, the CDR3 is TGTGCCAGCAGCGGGCGTCCCCTGATGGGGGCCAACGTCCTGACTTTC.

This clonotype was counted once. The DNA for the CDR3 is TGTGCCAGCGCCGGGGCTCCGAACACTGAAGCTTTCTTT. Its translation: CASAGAPNTEAFF. The V gene is TRBV5-4, the J gene TRBJ1-1; tentatively, D is TRBD1 (5 bases). Trimming shortened V by 7 bases and J by 1 base, and 11 bases separated the two germline ends. The CDR3 is made up of 13 amino acids. Germline V gene data show CDR1 as SGHNT and CDR2 as YYREEE (reference sequence).

This clonotype has only one observation. The rearrangement joins TRBV20-1 to TRBJ2-6; D gene uncertain. CDR1 and CDR2 from the germline V gene are DFQATT and SNEGSKA (reference sequence). With 1 base removed from V and 2 bases from J, the gap between germline ends came to 9 bases. CDR3 length: 15 amino acids. For the CDR3, the DNA is TGCAGTGCTAGAGGATTTGGGACTGGGGCCAACGTCCTGACTTTC. Protein product: CSARGFGTGANVLTF.

Note on this clonotype: This may come from a read error, since a much larger clone is one base off. The chain uses TRBV4-3 and TRBJ2-5; tentatively, D is TRBD1 or TRBD2 (5 bases each). The CDR3 spans 15 residues. The germline gives CDR1 LGHNA, CDR2 YSLEER. The CDR3 region is CGSSQDYGTQETQYF. In DNA, the CDR3 is TGCGGCAGCAGCCAAGATTATGGGACCCAAGAGACCCAGTACTTC.